These 6 T cell receptor beta chains were all obtained from the same sample, sequenced in a study of T cell repertoires in cytomegalovirus infection (dated by TCRdb to between 2017 and 2020). Sequenced on an Illumina HiSeq 1500. TCRdb applied fastp at Q25 and MiXCR to the public reads, then kept only in-frame beta chains. For every CDR3 protein sequence, its rows merge into one entry that carries the most common genes and DNA. This sample holds nearly 550,000 distinct CDR3 sequences; approximately 17% were observed only once. 20% to 30% of the sample is in the top ten clones. What was sequenced was CD8+ T cells from PBMCs. The receptors stem from a human donor in good health (CMV status not recorded). Some clones in this sample may be carry-over from other donors' samples.

The rearrangement links TRBV2 to TRBJ1-5; unclear D gene. Germline V gene lookup returns CDR1 SNHLY and CDR2 FYNNEI. V lost 2 bases to trimming and J lost 0 bases, with 8 bases between them. The length of the CDR3 is 15 residues. The CDR3 nucleotides are TGTGCCAGCAGTGAATTGGGGAATAGCAATCAGCCCCAGCATTTT. This codes for CASSELGNSNQPQHF. Full variable domain (rest looked up from reference TRBV2 and TRBJ1-5): EPEVTQTPSHQVTQMGQEVILRCVPISNHLYFYWYRQILGQKVEFLVSFYNNEISEKSEIFDDQFSVERPDGSNFTLKIRSTKLEDSAMYFCASSELGNSNQPQHFGDGTRLSIL.

The chain has TRBV12-3 or TRBV12-4 and TRBJ2-2, with D tentatively TRBD1 or TRBD2 (6 bases each). V was pared by 8 bases and J by 5 bases, with 18 bases between. The CDR3 extends over 15 amino acids. The CDR3, as DNA: TGTGCCAGCCGCGGGGCGGCCAGGGGAACCGGGGAGCTGTTTTTT. This sequence encodes CASRGAARGTGELFF.

The V gene is TRBV3-1, the J gene TRBJ1-2, with a weak D call TRBD1 (5 bases). Trimming left V 3 bases short and J 3 bases short, with 14 bases between. The CDR3 has 15 amino acids. From germline, CDR1 is LGHDT and CDR2 YNNKEL (reference sequence). The CDR3 coding sequence is TGTGCCAGCAGCCACCGATCGGGGGAACACTATGGCTACACCTTC. This codes for CASSHRSGEHYGYTF. The entire variable domain, with the rest obtained from reference TRBV3-1 and TRBJ1-2, is as follows: DTAVSQTPKYLVTQMGNDKSIKCEQNLGHDTMYWYKQDSKKFLKIMFSYNNKELIINETVPNRFSPKSPDKAHLNLHINSLELGDSAVYFCASSHRSGEHYGYTFGSGTRLTVV.

V gene TRBV20-1 combines with J gene TRBJ2-7; D gene ambiguous. Germline loops: CDR1 DFQATT, CDR2 SNEGSKA (reference sequence). V was pared by 3 bases and J by 5 bases, with 14 bases between. CDR3 length: 13 amino acids. In nucleotides, the CDR3 is TGCAGTGCTAGCGTTCGTTCTTCCCACGAGCAGTACTTC. The encoded protein is CSASVRSSHEQYF.

The V gene is TRBV20-1, the J gene TRBJ2-1; a possible D gene is TRBD2 (6 bases). The CDR3 spans 14 residues. V shed 0 bases and J shed 5 bases, with 11 bases lying between them. CDR1 DFQATT and CDR2 SNEGSKA come from the germline V gene (reference sequence). The CDR3 sequence is CSARDIAEDNEQFF. CDR3 coding DNA: TGCAGTGCTAGAGATATAGCGGAGGACAATGAGCAGTTCTTC.

This clonotype was observed a handful of times. The V call is TRBV20-1, the J call TRBJ2-4; D possibly uses TRBD1 or TRBD2 (5 bases each). Germline CDR1 reads DFQATT; CDR2 reads SNEGSKA (reference sequence). The CDR3 contains 21 residues. The V and J ends lost 0 bases and 0 bases respectively, with 27 bases between them. In DNA form, the CDR3 reads TGCAGTGCTAGAGATCGAGGGACGGGACCTATCCCATTCCTAGCCAAAAACATTCAGTACTTC. It encodes CSARDRGTGPIPFLAKNIQYF.